This is a list of T cell receptor beta chains from one sample in a study of Ad26.COV2.S vaccination and SARS-CoV-2 variants. TCRdb keeps only in-frame clones here, not all; method: immunoSEQ multiplex PCR. Of roughly 320,000 clones in the sample, about nine tenths were seen once. The source was peripheral blood, collected in a trial of Ad26.COV2.S vaccine versus placebo. These TCRs come from a person aged 18 to 59 who received the Ad26.COV2.S COVID-19 vaccine or a placebo. Each CDR3 is given with its conserved first and last residue. The D gene is left open where the match is weak. Rows give clone size only sometimes, using once, few, many, or a class for an expanded clone.

>NA|TRBV6-5|few|TRBJ1-3|13
TGTGCCAGCAGCCTGACAGAGGGAAACACCATATATTTT
CASSLTEGNTIYF
>TRBD2|TRBV7-2|NA|TRBJ2-1|15
TGTGCCAGCAGCTCAGCGGGGGGGCCCTATAATGAGCAGTTCTTC
CASSSAGGPYNEQFF
>TRBD1|TRBV19|NA|TRBJ2-1|14
TGTGCCAGTAGTACCCAATCGACAGGGTCTTATCTGTTCTTC
CASSTQSTGSYLFF
>NA|TRBV24-1|NA|TRBJ2-5|14
TGTGCCACCAGTGATCCCAAGGAGGACGAGACCCAGTACTTC
CATSDPKEDETQYF
>TRBD1|TRBV9|NA|TRBJ1-6|14
TGTGCCAGCAGCGGTCAGGGGGCTGATTCACCCCTCCACTTT
CASSGQGADSPLHF
>TRBD1|TRBV11-3|NA|TRBJ2-1|14
TGTGCCAGCAGCTTGGGACAGGGGGCTTTTGAGCAGTTCTTC
CASSLGQGAFEQFF
>NA|TRBV27|NA|TRBJ2-3|15
TGTGCCAGCAGTTTATCCGCTTGGGGCACAGATACGCAGTATTTT
CASSLSAWGTDTQYF
>NA|TRBV6-5|NA|TRBJ2-7|15
TGTGCCAGCAGTTACTCGCGGCTTACAACCATCGAGCAGTACTTC
CASSYSRLTTIEQYF
>NA|TRBV5-4|NA|TRBJ1-6|14
TGTGCCAGCAGCCCGGACAGTTATAATTCACCCCTCCACTTT
CASSPDSYNSPLHF
>NA|TRBV27|NA|TRBJ1-2|14
TGTGCCAGCAGTCCGACAGCGACCTTCTATGGCTACACCTTC
CASSPTATFYGYTF
>TRBD1|TRBV6-5|NA|TRBJ1-2|13
TGTGCCAGCAGACAGGGGTCGGGCTATGGCTACACCTTC
CASRQGSGYGYTF
>NA|TRBV4-1|NA|TRBJ2-4|16
TGCGCCAGCAGCCAAGCACCCTCAGGGTCCAAAAACATTCAGTACTTC
CASSQAPSGSKNIQYF
>TRBD1|TRBV5-6|NA|TRBJ2-5|18
TGTGCCAGCAGCTTGGACCTAATCCGGGGACAGGAAGGTGAGACCCAGTACTTC
CASSLDLIRGQEGETQYF
>NA|TRBV4-2|NA|TRBJ2-2|15
TGTGCCAGCAGCCAAGATCCCCTGAACACCGGGGAGCTGTTTTTT
CASSQDPLNTGELFF
>NA|TRBV9|NA|TRBJ1-4|15
TGTGCCAGCAGCGTAGGGACATCCCCTAATGAAAAACTGTTTTTT
CASSVGTSPNEKLFF
>NA|TRBV6-1|NA|TRBJ1-2|15
TGTGCCAGCAGTGAAGGGGCACCTTTTAACTATGGCTACACCTTC
CASSEGAPFNYGYTF
>NA|TRBV19|few|TRBJ1-5|14
TGTGCCAGTACGACACCCCATAGCAATCAGCCCCAGCATTTT
CASTTPHSNQPQHF
>TRBD1|TRBV5-1|NA|TRBJ1-4|13
TGCGCCAGCAGGGGGACAGGGTACGAAAAACTGTTTTTT
CASRGTGYEKLFF
>TRBD1|TRBV15|NA|TRBJ1-1|15
TGTGCCACCAGCTCCTCCAGGGGGATGAACACTGAAGCTTTCTTT
CATSSSRGMNTEAFF
>NA|TRBV9|NA|TRBJ2-4|16
TGTGCCAGCAGCGTAGCTGGGCAGGGAGGACAAAACATTCAGTACTTC
CASSVAGQGGQNIQYF
>TRBD1|TRBV30|NA|TRBJ2-7|14
TGTGCCTGGGAATTCGGGACAGGGGCATACGAGCAGTACTTC
CAWEFGTGAYEQYF
>NA|TRBV13|NA|TRBJ2-1|15
TGTGCCAGCAGCTTCACAGGACTCAATTCCAATGAGCAGTTCTTC
CASSFTGLNSNEQFF
>TRBD2|TRBV6-5|NA|TRBJ2-1|16
TGTGCCAGCAGTTCAACTAGCGGGGGGGCTAATAATGAGCAGTTCTTC
CASSSTSGGANNEQFF
>NA|TRBV4-3|NA|TRBJ1-3|13
TGCGCCCATGCGATCCACTCTGGAAACACCATATATTTT
CAHAIHSGNTIYF
>NA|TRBV19|NA|TRBJ2-2|14
TGTGCCAGTAGTGACGGGACGAACACCGGGGAGCTGTTTTTT
CASSDGTNTGELFF
>TRBD1|TRBV9|NA|TRBJ1-2|15
TGTGCCAGCAGCGTAGAGGACAGGGACGTCTATGGCTACACCTTC
CASSVEDRDVYGYTF
>TRBD2|TRBV4-3|few|TRBJ2-1|18
TGCGCCAGCAGCCAAGGGACTAGCGGGGGGGCCGCTTACAATGAGCAGTTCTTC
CASSQGTSGGAAYNEQFF
>NA|TRBV6-5|NA|TRBJ2-7|11
TGTGCCAGCAGTCAAACAGGCGAGCAGTACTTC
CASSQTGEQYF
>NA|TRBV5-1|NA|TRBJ2-6|18
TGCGCCAGCAGCTCCCTGCCTGCCGGTAGTTCTGGGGCCAACGTCCTGACTTTC
CASSSLPAGSSGANVLTF
>TRBD1|TRBV9|NA|TRBJ2-6|19
TGTGCCAGCAGTCAGACAGGGGCCTACTCGAACTCTGGGGCCAACGTCCTGACTTTC
CASSQTGAYSNSGANVLTF
>NA|TRBV5-1|NA|TRBJ1-1|12
TGCGCCAGCAGTACGGACGGGTATGAAGCTTTCTTT
CASSTDGYEAFF
>NA|TRBV5-1|NA|TRBJ2-4|17
TGCGCCAGCAGCTATGACAGTTCCCCTGGAGCCAAAAACATTCAGTACTTC
CASSYDSSPGAKNIQYF
>TRBD1|TRBV30|NA|TRBJ1-2|14
TGTGCCTGGAGTGTACTGACAGGGAACTATGGCTACACCTTC
CAWSVLTGNYGYTF